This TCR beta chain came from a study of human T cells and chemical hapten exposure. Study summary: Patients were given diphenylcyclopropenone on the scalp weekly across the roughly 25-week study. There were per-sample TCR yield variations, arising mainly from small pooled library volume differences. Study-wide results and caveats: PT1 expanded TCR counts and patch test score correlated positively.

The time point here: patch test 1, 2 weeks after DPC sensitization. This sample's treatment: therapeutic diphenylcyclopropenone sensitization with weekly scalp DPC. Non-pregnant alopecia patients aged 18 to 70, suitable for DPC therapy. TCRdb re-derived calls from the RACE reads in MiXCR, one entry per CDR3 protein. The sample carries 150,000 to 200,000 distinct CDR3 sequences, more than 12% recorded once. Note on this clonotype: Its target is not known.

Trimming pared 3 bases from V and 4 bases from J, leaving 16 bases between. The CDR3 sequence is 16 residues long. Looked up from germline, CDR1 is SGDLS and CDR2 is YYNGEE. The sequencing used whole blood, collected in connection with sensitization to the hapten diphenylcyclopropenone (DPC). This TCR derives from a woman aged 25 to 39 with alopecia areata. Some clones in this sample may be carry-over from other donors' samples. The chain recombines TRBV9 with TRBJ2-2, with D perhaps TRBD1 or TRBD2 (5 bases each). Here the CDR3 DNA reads TGTGCCAGCAGCGGCCATCGGGACCAAGCCACCGGGGAGCTGTTTTTT. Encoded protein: CASSGHRDQATGELFF.